This T cell receptor beta chain was identified in a study of blood T cell repertoires in COVID-19. Trimming took off 0 bases at V and 2 bases at J, with 5 bases between the two ends. CDR1 is SGHRS, CDR2 YFSETQ, per germline. The CDR3 runs 13 residues. Only in-frame clones appear in the TCRdb table, and some are missing; sequencing was by immunoSEQ multiplex PCR. The table lists about 260,000 clones, 80% to 95% of them singletons, with 2.8% in the top ten. The TCR comes from a man aged 40-50 years who had been exposed to COVID-19. The sample comprised PBMCs or T cells enriched from blood (not recorded which). V usage is TRBV5-1 and J usage is TRBJ2-5; D not resolved. The CDR3 loop reads CASSLERQETQYF. The CDR3 DNA follows: TGCGCCAGCAGCTTGGAACGGCAAGAGACCCAGTACTTC.